Sequencing of this T cell receptor beta chain was carried out in a study of blood T cells in healthy people across ages. Germline V CDR1 and CDR2: SQVTM, ANQGSEA. Losses at the gene ends were 4 bases for V and 5 bases for J; bases not matched to a gene: 12. The CDR3 is 15 residues long. Through a sample-barcoded 5' primer and a J-beta primer mix, a second PCR was run for roughly 6 to 11 cycles. TCRdb passed the 5' RACE reads through MiXCR, listing each CDR3 protein once. The sample includes 540,000 or so distinct CDR3 sequences, about 25% of them seen just once. There are a few counts of this clonotype.

What was sequenced was blood. This TCR derives from a woman between 65 and 79 years old in good health. V gene TRBV29-1 combines with J gene TRBJ2-5; 8 positions match TRBD1. Here the CDR3 reads CSVGRVRGRGETQYF. CDR3 nucleotides: TGCAGCGTTGGTAGGGTCAGGGGGCGCGGGGAGACCCAGTACTTC.